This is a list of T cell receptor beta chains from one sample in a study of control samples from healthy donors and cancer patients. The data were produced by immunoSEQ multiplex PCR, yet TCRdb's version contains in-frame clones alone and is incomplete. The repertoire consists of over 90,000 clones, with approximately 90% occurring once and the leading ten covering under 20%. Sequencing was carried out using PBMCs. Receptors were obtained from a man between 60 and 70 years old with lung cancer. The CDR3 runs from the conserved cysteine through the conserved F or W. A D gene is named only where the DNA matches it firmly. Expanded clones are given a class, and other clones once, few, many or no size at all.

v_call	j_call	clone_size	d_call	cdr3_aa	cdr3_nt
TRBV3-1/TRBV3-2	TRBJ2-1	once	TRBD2	CASSHSGGFNEQFF	TGTGCCAGCAGCCATAGCGGGGGGTTTAATGAGCAGTTCTTC
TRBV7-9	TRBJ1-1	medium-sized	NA	CASRPTQGTEAFF	TGTGCCAGCAGACCCACCCAGGGGACTGAAGCTTTCTTT
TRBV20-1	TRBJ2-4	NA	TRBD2	CSASSGRGAADIQYF	TGCAGTGCTAGTTCCGGGCGGGGGGCAGCCGACATTCAGTACTTC
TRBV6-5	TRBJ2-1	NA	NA	CASDIQHNEQFF	TGTGCCAGCGACATCCAACACAATGAGCAGTTCTTC
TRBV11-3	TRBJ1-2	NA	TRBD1	CASSGTVYGYTF	TGTGCCAGCAGCGGGACAGTTTATGGCTACACCTTC
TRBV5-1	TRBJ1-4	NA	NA	CASSFSGTGGSINEKLFF	TGCGCCAGCAGCTTTTCCGGGACCGGGGGATCTATAAATGAAAAACTGTTTTTT
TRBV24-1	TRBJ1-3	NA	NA	CATSGDRNTIYF	TGTGCCACCAGCGGGGACAGAAACACCATATATTTT
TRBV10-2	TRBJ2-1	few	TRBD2	CASSASGGGGEQFF	TGCGCCAGCAGTGCTAGCGGGGGGGGTGGTGAGCAGTTCTTC
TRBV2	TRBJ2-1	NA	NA	CASSDPRAGADYNEQFF	TGTGCCAGCAGTGACCCGCGGGCGGGGGCCGACTACAATGAGCAGTTCTTC
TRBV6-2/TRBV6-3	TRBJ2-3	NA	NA	CASSSRVSSTDTQYF	TGTGCCAGCAGTTCTAGGGTTTCTAGCACAGATACGCAGTATTTT